Below, 16 T cell receptor beta chains from the same sample are listed, as sequenced in a study of cytomegalovirus exposure and HLA in healthy donors. The PCR used 60 Vbeta and 13 Jbeta primers. Using immunoSEQ multiplex PCR, the repertoire was profiled, and TCRdb retains in-frame clones only, with some absent. The sample consists of 150,000 to 180,000 clones, under 85% of them appearing once. Sequencing was carried out using PBMCs. Receptor source: a man aged 18 to 30 in good health and CMV-seronegative.

This clone was seen a few times. The chain recombines TRBV9 with TRBJ2-3; maybe TRBD2 (5 bases). The CDR3 length is 16 residues. With 4 bases removed from V and 4 bases from J, the gap between germline ends came to 19 bases. Germline V gives CDR1 SGDLS, CDR2 YYNGEE. This CDR3 is CASSPRVGSRADTQYF. The CDR3 DNA reads as TGTGCCAGCAGCCCTCGGGTGGGTTCGAGGGCAGATACGCAGTATTTT.

The chain has TRBV27 and TRBJ2-7; D is unresolved. In germline, CDR1 is MNHEY, CDR2 SMNVEV (reference sequence). The germline V and J ends were trimmed by 6 bases and 3 bases, with 12 bases remaining between them. The CDR3 runs to 13 residues. Here the CDR3 reads CASSPIGVYEQYF. The CDR3 DNA follows: TGTGCCAGCAGCCCCATTGGAGTCTACGAGCAGTACTTC.

The chain has TRBV7-9 and TRBJ1-6; maybe TRBD1 (5 bases). Trimming removed 4 bases at V and 7 bases at J, with 23 bases between. This CDR3 has 18 residues. Germline-derived CDR1 and CDR2 are SEHNR and FQNEAQ (reference sequence). CDR3 sequence (DNA): TGTGCCAGCAGCTCCCACGGGGGAGGCCGGGTAAAGAATTCACCCCTCCACTTT. This codes for CASSSHGGGRVKNSPLHF.

With respect to this clone: At one of its ends the junction is not consistent with the germline gene, which may arise from a read error. The rearrangement uses TRBV15 and TRBJ2-6; D possibly corresponds to TRBD2 (6 bases). This CDR3 is built from 15 residues. The V gene's germline CDR1 is LNHNV and CDR2 YYDKDF (reference sequence). This CDR3 reads CATSRARGEANGLTF. The CDR3 DNA is TGTGCCACCAGCAGAGCCCGAGGGGAGGCCAACGGCCTGACTTTC.

The V and J genes are TRBV6-6 and TRBJ2-3; no definite D call. Looked up from germline, CDR1 is MNHNY and CDR2 is SVGAGI (reference sequence). V was cut by 2 bases and J by 0 bases, with 9 bases left in between. CDR3 length: 15 amino acids. DNA of the CDR3: TGTGCCAGCAGTTACGTTGCGGTGAGCACAGATACGCAGTATTTT. Its protein is CASSYVAVSTDTQYF.

The chain recombines TRBV9 with TRBJ2-7; TRBD2 matches 7 bases. CDR1 is SGDLS, CDR2 YYNGEE, per germline. The V segment lost 3 bases and the J segment 3 bases; nucleotides outside the gene matches: 6. There are 14 residues in the CDR3. The CDR3 sequence is CASSEGLELYEQYF. CDR3 nucleotides: TGTGCCAGCAGCGAAGGACTAGAGCTCTACGAGCAGTACTTC.

The chain carries TRBV5-5 and TRBJ2-7; TRBD1 might be the D (5 bases). Germline V lookup: CDR1 SGHKS, CDR2 YYEKEE (reference sequence). Deletions cut 0 bases from V and 2 bases from J, with 15 bases between. The length of the CDR3 is 16 residues. The DNA of the CDR3 is TGTGCCAGCAGCTTGGAGGGTCTTGCAGGGACCTACGAGCAGTACTTC. It yields the protein CASSLEGLAGTYEQYF.

This chain links TRBV7-2 with TRBJ1-1; a possible D gene is TRBD1 (5 bases). V was pared by 1 base and J by 2 bases, with 8 bases between. The germline V gene has CDR1 SGHTA and CDR2 FQGNSA. The CDR3 is 14 residues long. Here the CDR3 reads CASSLDRYNTEAFF. CDR3 nucleotides: TGTGCCAGCAGCTTAGACAGGTATAACACTGAAGCTTTCTTT.

The chain links TRBV5-6 to TRBJ1-1, with D possibly TRBD1 on 5 matching bases. Germline loops: CDR1 SGHDT, CDR2 YYEEEE. V was clipped by 4 bases and J by 1 base, with 11 bases between them. The CDR3 sequence is 14 residues long. CDR3: CASSPYDRNTEAFF. The CDR3 nucleotides are TGTGCCAGCAGCCCCTACGACAGGAACACTGAAGCTTTCTTT.

V and J are TRBV27 and TRBJ1-5; 7 positions match TRBD1. V was pared by 6 bases and J by 0 bases, with 5 bases of the junction left unmatched. This CDR3 has 15 amino acids. Germline CDR1 MNHEY, CDR2 SMNVEV (reference sequence). The CDR3 protein is CASRDTGVSNQPQHF. The CDR3 nucleotides are TGTGCCAGCAGGGATACAGGGGTTAGCAATCAGCCCCAGCATTTT.

This clone has only a few counts. This sequence joins TRBV9 and TRBJ1-2; possibly TRBD1 for D (5 bases). The CDR3 is made up of 15 amino acids. The V and J ends lost 0 bases and 4 bases respectively, with 13 bases between them. Germline V gives CDR1 SGDLS, CDR2 YYNGEE. CDR3 DNA: TGTGCCAGCAGCGTAGGCTCGGGGGGGGGCTATGGCTACACCTTC. Encoded protein: CASSVGSGGGYGYTF.

V gene TRBV28 combines with J gene TRBJ2-3, with D unresolved. Germline V gene lookup returns CDR1 MDHEN and CDR2 SYDVKM. The CDR3 covers 15 residues. V was clipped by 1 base and J by 11 bases, with 19 bases between them. Here the CDR3 reads CASSLSIAGVSWQYF. Written as DNA, the CDR3 is TGTGCCAGCAGTTTATCGATCGCCGGAGTTAGCTGGCAGTATTTT.

V is TRBV2 and J is TRBJ2-4; TRBD2 might be the D (5 bases). Trimming shortened V by 7 bases and J by 0 bases, and 10 bases separated the two germline ends. The CDR3 contains 14 residues. From germline, CDR1 is SNHLY and CDR2 FYNNEI. The CDR3 DNA is TGTGCCAGCATTCTTCGGGGAGCCAAAAACATTCAGTACTTC. Translation gives CASILRGAKNIQYF.

The chain is built from TRBV7-3 and TRBJ2-1; a weak D match, TRBD1 (5 bases). V was shortened by 3 bases and J by 2 bases, with 11 bases between the two germline ends. Germline-derived CDR1 and CDR2 are SGHTA and FQGTGA. The CDR3 length is 15 residues. The CDR3 sequence is CASSFQGTAYNEQFF. CDR3 sequence (DNA): TGTGCCAGCAGCTTTCAGGGAACCGCCTACAATGAGCAGTTCTTC.

The genes are TRBV7-2 and TRBJ2-5, with D perhaps matching TRBD1 (5 bases). Germline V CDR1 and CDR2: SGHTA, FQGNSA. This CDR3 comprises 11 residues. V was pared by 6 bases and J by 4 bases, with 6 bases between. The CDR3 region is CASSQGETQYF. The DNA of the CDR3 is TGTGCCAGCAGTCAGGGAGAGACCCAGTACTTC. Looking up the rest from reference TRBV7-2 and TRBJ2-5 gives the full variable domain: GAGVSQSPSNKVTEKGKDVELRCDPISGHTALYWYRQSLGQGLEFLIYFQGNSAPDKSGLPSDRFSAERTGGSVSTLTIQRTQQEDSAVYLCASSQGETQYFGPGTRLLVL.

This sequence joins TRBV18 and TRBJ1-1; TRBD1 matches at 12 bases. This CDR3 has 18 amino acids. Germline CDR1 is KGHSH and CDR2 is LQKENI. Trimming removed 2 bases from V and 5 bases from J; junction bases left unmatched: 12. The CDR3 protein is CASSPNPPGQGAGTEAFF. The CDR3, as DNA: TGTGCCAGCTCACCAAACCCTCCGGGACAGGGGGCAGGAACTGAAGCTTTCTTT.